A selection of T cell receptor beta chains follows, all from one sample in a study of blood T cell repertoires in COVID-19. TCRdb keeps only in-frame clones here, not all; method: immunoSEQ multiplex PCR. The sample carries roughly 160,000 clones, 88% recorded once. Material: peripheral blood. Receptors originate from a man aged 45-60 years who had recovered from COVID-19. CDR3s include the opening cysteine and the closing phenylalanine or tryptophan. D genes are given only for firm matches. Expanded clones are given a class, and other clones once, few, many or no size at all.

clone_size: NA
d_call: TRBD2
cdr3_length: 14
j_call: TRBJ2-1
v_call: TRBV2
cdr3_aa: CANTSWTSGPEQFF
cdr3_nt: TGTGCCAACACTTCCTGGACTAGCGGGCCAGAGCAGTTCTTC

clone_size: NA
d_call: TRBD2
cdr3_length: 18
j_call: TRBJ2-1
v_call: TRBV6-2/TRBV6-3
cdr3_aa: CASSYSASRTSGDNEQFF
cdr3_nt: TGTGCCAGCAGTTACTCGGCGTCCCGGACTAGCGGTGACAATGAGCAGTTCTTC

clone_size: NA
d_call: NA
cdr3_length: 12
j_call: TRBJ1-1
v_call: TRBV3-1/TRBV3-2
cdr3_aa: CASSRGNTEAFF
cdr3_nt: TGTGCCAGCAGCAGGGGGAACACTGAAGCTTTCTTT

clone_size: NA
d_call: NA
cdr3_length: 16
j_call: TRBJ2-7
v_call: TRBV12-2
cdr3_aa: CASRLAVGTGGSEQYF
cdr3_nt: TGTGCAAGTCGCTTAGCGGTAGGGACGGGAGGGTCCGAGCAGTACTTC

clone_size: NA
d_call: NA
cdr3_length: 13
j_call: TRBJ2-1
v_call: TRBV5-6
cdr3_aa: CASSLGGTDEQFF
cdr3_nt: TGTGCCAGCAGCTTGGGAGGCACGGATGAGCAGTTCTTC

clone_size: NA
d_call: TRBD2
cdr3_length: 19
j_call: TRBJ2-4
v_call: TRBV5-5
cdr3_aa: CASSLALAGGPLAKNIQYF
cdr3_nt: TGTGCCAGCAGCTTGGCATTAGCGGGGGGGCCCCTAGCCAAAAACATTCAGTACTTC

clone_size: NA
d_call: NA
cdr3_length: 16
j_call: TRBJ2-1
v_call: TRBV21-1
cdr3_aa: CASSNRWTSTYNEQFF
cdr3_nt: TGTGCCAGCAGCAATAGGTGGACTAGCACCTACAATGAGCAGTTCTTC

clone_size: NA
d_call: NA
cdr3_length: 16
j_call: TRBJ1-5
v_call: TRBV21-1
cdr3_aa: CASSKTQGQANQPQHF
cdr3_nt: TGTGCCAGCAGCAAAACCCAAGGACAGGCCAATCAGCCCCAGCATTTT

clone_size: NA
d_call: TRBD2
cdr3_length: 16
j_call: TRBJ2-5
v_call: TRBV5-3
cdr3_aa: CARSLVEGLKGETQYF
cdr3_nt: TGTGCCAGAAGCTTGGTTGAGGGACTAAAGGGAGAGACCCAGTACTTC

clone_size: NA
d_call: NA
cdr3_length: 14
j_call: TRBJ1-6
v_call: TRBV11-2
cdr3_aa: CASSPGTRGGSLHF
cdr3_nt: TGTGCCAGCAGTCCCGGGACTCGGGGGGGGTCCCTCCACTTT

clone_size: NA
d_call: NA
cdr3_length: 16
j_call: TRBJ2-6
v_call: TRBV29-1
cdr3_aa: CSVRPKESSGANVLTF
cdr3_nt: TGCAGCGTGCGACCTAAGGAGAGCTCTGGGGCCAACGTCCTGACTTTC

clone_size: NA
d_call: NA
cdr3_length: 13
j_call: TRBJ1-2
v_call: TRBV18
cdr3_aa: CASSPPGQFGYTF
cdr3_nt: TGTGCCAGCTCACCACCTGGGCAGTTCGGCTACACCTTC

clone_size: NA
d_call: NA
cdr3_length: 14
j_call: TRBJ2-7
v_call: TRBV7-9
cdr3_aa: CASSWGGTGSEQYF
cdr3_nt: TGTGCCAGCAGCTGGGGGGGGACAGGTTCCGAGCAGTACTTC

clone_size: many
d_call: NA
cdr3_length: 12
j_call: TRBJ1-1
v_call: TRBV28
cdr3_aa: CASTGISPEAFF
cdr3_nt: TGTGCCAGCACAGGGATAAGCCCTGAAGCTTTCTTT

clone_size: NA
d_call: NA
cdr3_length: 13
j_call: TRBJ1-6
v_call: TRBV10-1
cdr3_aa: CASSDGGGSPLHF
cdr3_nt: TGCGCCAGCAGTGATGGCGGAGGATCACCCCTCCACTTT

clone_size: NA
d_call: NA
cdr3_length: 15
j_call: TRBJ2-1
v_call: TRBV7-2
cdr3_aa: CASSIDPASVGEQFF
cdr3_nt: TGTGCCAGCAGCATAGACCCGGCTAGCGTGGGTGAGCAGTTCTTC

clone_size: NA
d_call: NA
cdr3_length: 15
j_call: TRBJ1-6
v_call: TRBV5-1
cdr3_aa: CASSSGGTYNSPLHF
cdr3_nt: TGCGCCAGCAGCTCGGGGGGCACCTATAATTCACCCCTCCACTTT

clone_size: NA
d_call: NA
cdr3_length: 12
j_call: TRBJ1-1
v_call: TRBV30
cdr3_aa: CACEGGGAEAFF
cdr3_nt: TGTGCCTGTGAGGGAGGCGGCGCTGAAGCTTTCTTT

clone_size: NA
d_call: TRBD1
cdr3_length: 16
j_call: TRBJ1-1
v_call: TRBV3-1/TRBV3-2
cdr3_aa: CASSQARQGRRSEAFF
cdr3_nt: TGTGCCAGCAGCCAAGCCAGACAGGGGCGAAGGTCCGAAGCTTTCTTT

clone_size: NA
d_call: NA
cdr3_length: 13
j_call: TRBJ2-7
v_call: TRBV12-3/TRBV12-4
cdr3_aa: CASSLSSPYEQYF
cdr3_nt: TGTGCCAGCAGTTTGAGTAGCCCCTACGAGCAGTACTTC

clone_size: NA
d_call: TRBD1
cdr3_length: 14
j_call: TRBJ1-3
v_call: TRBV5-6
cdr3_aa: CASRFRGRGNTIYF
cdr3_nt: TGTGCCAGCAGGTTCAGGGGGCGGGGAAACACCATATATTTT

clone_size: NA
d_call: NA
cdr3_length: 12
j_call: TRBJ2-1
v_call: TRBV10-3
cdr3_aa: CALGGPQYEQFF
cdr3_nt: TGTGCCCTCGGGGGACCGCAATATGAGCAGTTCTTC

clone_size: once
d_call: TRBD1
cdr3_length: 15
j_call: TRBJ2-1
v_call: TRBV18
cdr3_aa: CASSRGRTGVNEQFF
cdr3_nt: TGTGCCAGCTCACGAGGGAGGACAGGGGTTAATGAGCAGTTCTTC

clone_size: NA
d_call: TRBD1
cdr3_length: 15
j_call: TRBJ2-7
v_call: TRBV6-5
cdr3_aa: CASSSYGQGAYEQYF
cdr3_nt: TGTGCCAGCAGTTCCTACGGACAGGGGGCCTACGAGCAGTACTTC

clone_size: NA
d_call: NA
cdr3_length: 13
j_call: TRBJ1-1
v_call: TRBV6-6
cdr3_aa: CASTRQANTEAFF
cdr3_nt: TGTGCCAGCACCCGACAGGCTAACACTGAAGCTTTCTTT

clone_size: NA
d_call: NA
cdr3_length: 12
j_call: TRBJ1-1
v_call: TRBV2
cdr3_aa: CASSDGGTEAFF
cdr3_nt: TGTGCCAGCAGTGATGGGGGGACTGAAGCTTTCTTT

clone_size: NA
d_call: NA
cdr3_length: 14
j_call: TRBJ2-5
v_call: TRBV24-1
cdr3_aa: CATSPRASVETQYF
cdr3_nt: TGTGCCACCAGTCCCCGAGCGAGTGTCGAGACCCAGTACTTC

clone_size: NA
d_call: NA
cdr3_length: 15
j_call: TRBJ1-4
v_call: TRBV6-5
cdr3_aa: CASSRTPGRGEKLFF
cdr3_nt: TGTGCCAGCAGTCGCACACCGGGACGGGGGGAAAAACTGTTTTTT

clone_size: NA
d_call: TRBD1
cdr3_length: 14
j_call: TRBJ2-3
v_call: TRBV7-6
cdr3_aa: CASSLEGQGDTQYF
cdr3_nt: TGTGCCAGCAGCTTAGAAGGACAGGGGGATACGCAGTATTTT

clone_size: NA
d_call: TRBD1
cdr3_length: 15
j_call: TRBJ1-2
v_call: TRBV14
cdr3_aa: CASSRGTGGFYGYTF
cdr3_nt: TGTGCCAGCAGCCGCGGGACAGGGGGTTTCTATGGCTACACCTTC

clone_size: NA
d_call: TRBD1
cdr3_length: 13
j_call: TRBJ1-4
v_call: TRBV2
cdr3_aa: CASGRDRDEKLFF
cdr3_nt: TGTGCCAGCGGACGGGACAGGGATGAAAAACTGTTTTTT

clone_size: NA
d_call: NA
cdr3_length: 15
j_call: TRBJ2-4
v_call: TRBV7-2
cdr3_aa: CASTPGGGVKNIQYF
cdr3_nt: TGTGCCAGCACCCCTGGGGGGGGCGTCAAAAACATTCAGTACTTC

clone_size: NA
d_call: TRBD2
cdr3_length: 19
j_call: TRBJ2-7
v_call: TRBV27
cdr3_aa: CASSFRITIPSGGSYEQYF
cdr3_nt: TGTGCCAGCAGTTTCCGAATAACAATACCTAGCGGGGGCTCCTACGAGCAGTACTTC

clone_size: NA
d_call: NA
cdr3_length: 14
j_call: TRBJ1-1
v_call: TRBV7-2
cdr3_aa: CASSLGGGNTEAFF
cdr3_nt: TGTGCCAGCAGCTTAGGGGGGGGGAACACTGAAGCTTTCTTT

clone_size: NA
d_call: TRBD2
cdr3_length: 18
j_call: TRBJ2-2
v_call: TRBV7-2
cdr3_aa: CASSSKGLAGGYTGELFF
cdr3_nt: TGTGCCAGCAGCTCAAAGGGACTAGCGGGGGGCTACACCGGGGAGCTGTTTTTT

clone_size: once
d_call: TRBD1
cdr3_length: 13
j_call: TRBJ1-1
v_call: TRBV6-1
cdr3_aa: CASSEGQGAGAFF
cdr3_nt: TGTGCCAGCAGTGAAGGACAGGGGGCTGGAGCTTTCTTT

clone_size: once
d_call: TRBD2
cdr3_length: 15
j_call: TRBJ2-3
v_call: TRBV7-3
cdr3_aa: CASSFTSGGGDTQYF
cdr3_nt: TGTGCCAGCAGCTTCACTAGCGGGGGCGGAGATACGCAGTATTTT

clone_size: once
d_call: NA
cdr3_length: 15
j_call: TRBJ1-2
v_call: TRBV5-4
cdr3_aa: CASSLAGRATPGYTF
cdr3_nt: TGTGCCAGCAGCTTGGCGGGCAGGGCCACACCTGGCTACACCTTC

clone_size: NA
d_call: TRBD1
cdr3_length: 12
j_call: TRBJ2-7
v_call: TRBV3-1/TRBV3-2
cdr3_aa: CASSWDRNEQYF
cdr3_nt: TGTGCCAGCAGCTGGGACAGGAACGAGCAGTACTTC

clone_size: NA
d_call: NA
cdr3_length: 15
j_call: TRBJ1-3
v_call: TRBV6-6
cdr3_aa: CASTDGMNSGNTIYF
cdr3_nt: TGTGCCAGCACCGACGGGATGAACTCTGGAAACACCATATATTTT

clone_size: NA
d_call: NA
cdr3_length: 14
j_call: TRBJ2-7
v_call: TRBV5-1
cdr3_aa: CASSLETGTYEQYF
cdr3_nt: TGCGCCAGCAGCTTGGAAACAGGAACCTACGAGCAGTACTTC

clone_size: once
d_call: NA
cdr3_length: 15
j_call: TRBJ1-2
v_call: TRBV15
cdr3_aa: CATSRDRAGNYGYTF
cdr3_nt: TGTGCCACCAGCAGAGATCGGGCAGGGAACTATGGCTACACCTTC

clone_size: NA
d_call: TRBD2
cdr3_length: 15
j_call: TRBJ2-1
v_call: TRBV7-2
cdr3_aa: CASSFTRGGRNEQFF
cdr3_nt: TGTGCCAGCAGCTTTACGCGGGGGGGCCGGAATGAGCAGTTCTTC

clone_size: NA
d_call: TRBD2
cdr3_length: 15
j_call: TRBJ2-1
v_call: TRBV18
cdr3_aa: CASSPRSGGYNEQFF
cdr3_nt: TGTGCCAGCTCCCCTCGGAGCGGGGGTTACAATGAGCAGTTCTTC

clone_size: NA
d_call: TRBD1
cdr3_length: 14
j_call: TRBJ2-3
v_call: TRBV29-1
cdr3_aa: CSVEATGFTDTQYF
cdr3_nt: TGCAGCGTTGAAGCGACAGGGTTCACAGATACGCAGTATTTT

clone_size: NA
d_call: NA
cdr3_length: 14
j_call: TRBJ2-4
v_call: TRBV19
cdr3_aa: CASGGQEAKNIQYF
cdr3_nt: TGTGCCAGTGGGGGACAAGAGGCCAAAAACATTCAGTACTTC

clone_size: NA
d_call: TRBD1
cdr3_length: 14
j_call: TRBJ1-2
v_call: TRBV10-3
cdr3_aa: CAIRGTAINYGYTF
cdr3_nt: TGTGCCATCAGGGGGACAGCAATTAACTATGGCTACACCTTC

clone_size: once
d_call: NA
cdr3_length: 17
j_call: TRBJ1-2
v_call: TRBV7-8
cdr3_aa: CASSELALSSLNYGYTF
cdr3_nt: TGTGCCAGCAGCGAACTCGCCCTGTCATCCCTCAACTATGGCTACACCTTC

clone_size: NA
d_call: TRBD1
cdr3_length: 15
j_call: TRBJ2-7
v_call: TRBV3-1/TRBV3-2
cdr3_aa: CASSQAGRGSYEQYF
cdr3_nt: TGTGCCAGCAGCCAAGCCGGCAGGGGGTCCTACGAGCAGTACTTC

clone_size: NA
d_call: TRBD1
cdr3_length: 17
j_call: TRBJ1-5
v_call: TRBV19
cdr3_aa: CASSLGQGAWGNQPQHF
cdr3_nt: TGTGCCAGTAGTCTCGGACAGGGGGCATGGGGGAATCAGCCCCAGCATTTT

clone_size: NA
d_call: NA
cdr3_length: 14
j_call: TRBJ2-2
v_call: TRBV24-1
cdr3_aa: CATSEGATAGELFF
cdr3_nt: TGTGCCACCAGTGAGGGGGCTACAGCCGGGGAGCTGTTTTTT

clone_size: NA
d_call: TRBD1
cdr3_length: 16
j_call: TRBJ2-5
v_call: TRBV19
cdr3_aa: CASTTGGAGFRKTQYF
cdr3_nt: TGTGCCAGTACTACAGGGGGCGCTGGATTTCGAAAGACCCAGTACTTC

clone_size: NA
d_call: TRBD2
cdr3_length: 16
j_call: TRBJ2-3
v_call: TRBV7-2
cdr3_aa: CASSFTSGTPSDTQYF
cdr3_nt: TGTGCCAGCAGCTTCACTAGCGGGACCCCCTCGGATACGCAGTATTTT

clone_size: NA
d_call: TRBD1
cdr3_length: 12
j_call: TRBJ1-1
v_call: TRBV27
cdr3_aa: CASRGQGGEAFF
cdr3_nt: TGTGCCAGCAGGGGACAGGGTGGTGAAGCTTTCTTT

clone_size: NA
d_call: TRBD1
cdr3_length: 17
j_call: TRBJ2-3
v_call: TRBV18
cdr3_aa: CASSPLGQGASTDTQYF
cdr3_nt: TGTGCCAGCTCACCATTGGGACAGGGGGCAAGCACAGATACGCAGTATTTT

clone_size: NA
d_call: TRBD1
cdr3_length: 16
j_call: TRBJ1-4
v_call: TRBV4-3
cdr3_aa: CASSQEWQGANEKLFF
cdr3_nt: TGCGCCAGCAGCCAAGAGTGGCAGGGGGCTAATGAAAAACTGTTTTTT